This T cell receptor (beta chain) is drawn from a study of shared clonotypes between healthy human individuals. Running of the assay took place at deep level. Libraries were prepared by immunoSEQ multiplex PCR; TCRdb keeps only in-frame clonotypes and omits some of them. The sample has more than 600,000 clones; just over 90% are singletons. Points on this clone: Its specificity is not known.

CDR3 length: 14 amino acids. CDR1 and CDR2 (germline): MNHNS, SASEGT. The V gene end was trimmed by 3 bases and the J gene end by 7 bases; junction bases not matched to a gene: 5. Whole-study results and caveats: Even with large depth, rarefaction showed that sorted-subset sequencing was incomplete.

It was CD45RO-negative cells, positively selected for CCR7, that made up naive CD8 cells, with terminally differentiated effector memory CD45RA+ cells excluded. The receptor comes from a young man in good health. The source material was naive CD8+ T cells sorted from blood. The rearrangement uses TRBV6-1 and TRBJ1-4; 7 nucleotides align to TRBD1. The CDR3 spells CASSERGRFEKLFF. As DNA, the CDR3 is TGTGCCAGCAGTGAGAGGGGGCGTTTTGAAAAACTGTTTTTT.